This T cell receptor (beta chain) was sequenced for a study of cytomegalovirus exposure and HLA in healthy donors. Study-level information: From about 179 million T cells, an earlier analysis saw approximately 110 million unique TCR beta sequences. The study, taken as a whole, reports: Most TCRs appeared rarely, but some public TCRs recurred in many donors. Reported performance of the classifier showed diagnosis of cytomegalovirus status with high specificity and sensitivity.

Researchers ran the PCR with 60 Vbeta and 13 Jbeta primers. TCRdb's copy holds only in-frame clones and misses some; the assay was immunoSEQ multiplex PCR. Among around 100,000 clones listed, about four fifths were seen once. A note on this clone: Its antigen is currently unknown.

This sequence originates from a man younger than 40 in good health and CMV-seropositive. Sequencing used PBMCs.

The CDR3 sequence is CASSPPQTGGTYGYTF. CDR3 DNA: TGCGCCAGCAGCCCCCCGCAGACAGGGGGTACGTATGGCTACACCTTC. The chain uses TRBV5-1 and TRBJ1-2, with 9 bases aligning to TRBD1. There are 16 residues in the CDR3. V lost 4 bases, J lost 5 bases, and 12 bases stayed unmatched. CDR1 and CDR2 from the germline V gene are SGHRS and YFSETQ. Supplemented by reference TRBV5-1 and TRBJ1-2, the full variable domain reads KAGVTQTPRYLIKTRGQQVTLSCSPISGHRSVSWYQQTPGQGLQFLFEYFSETQRNKGNFPGRFSGRQFSNSRSEMNVSTLELGDSALYLCASSPPQTGGTYGYTFGSGTRLTVV.